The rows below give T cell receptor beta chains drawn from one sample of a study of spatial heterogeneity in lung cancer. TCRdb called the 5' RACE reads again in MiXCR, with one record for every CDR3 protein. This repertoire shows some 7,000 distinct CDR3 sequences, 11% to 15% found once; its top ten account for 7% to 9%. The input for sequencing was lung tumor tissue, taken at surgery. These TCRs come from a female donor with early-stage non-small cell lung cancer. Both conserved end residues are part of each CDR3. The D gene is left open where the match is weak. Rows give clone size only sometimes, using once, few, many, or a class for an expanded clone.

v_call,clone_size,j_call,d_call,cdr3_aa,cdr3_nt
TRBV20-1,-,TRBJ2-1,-,CSASRRPGEQFF,TGCAGTGCTAGCCGCCGTCCTGGTGAGCAGTTCTTC
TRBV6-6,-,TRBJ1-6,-,CASSTPQGPLHF,TGTGCCAGCAGTACCCCACAAGGACCCCTCCACTTT
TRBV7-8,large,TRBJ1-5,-,CASGGLVTYSNQPQHF,TGTGCCAGCGGGGGCCTCGTCACTTATAGCAATCAGCCCCAGCATTTT
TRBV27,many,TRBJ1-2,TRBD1,CASSLDWTGNGYTF,TGTGCCAGCAGTTTAGATTGGACAGGGAATGGCTACACCTTC
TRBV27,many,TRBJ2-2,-,CASSFWGVGELFF,TGTGCCAGCAGTTTTTGGGGGGTCGGGGAGCTGTTTTTT
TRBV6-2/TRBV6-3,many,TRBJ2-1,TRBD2,CASSYGLGVQFF,TGTGCCAGCAGTTACGGACTAGGGGTGCAGTTCTTC
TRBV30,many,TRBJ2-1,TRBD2,CAWSVGTSGGGDEQFF,TGTGCCTGGAGTGTAGGGACTAGCGGGGGAGGAGATGAGCAGTTCTTC
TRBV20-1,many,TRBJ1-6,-,CSASVDRDSPLHF,TGCAGTGCTAGTGTGGACAGAGATTCACCCCTCCACTTT
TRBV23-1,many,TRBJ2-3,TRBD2,CASSQPRALTSGVIQSGTDTQYF,TGCGCCAGCAGTCAACCGAGGGCACTTACTAGCGGGGTTATCCAGTCTGGCACAGATACGCAGTATTTT
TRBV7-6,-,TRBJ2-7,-,CASSLGLGDSAYEQYF,TGTGCCAGCAGCTTAGGGTTGGGGGACTCAGCCTACGAGCAGTACTTC
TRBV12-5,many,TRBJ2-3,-,CASGLVTVSTDTQYF,TGTGCTAGTGGTTTGGTGACAGTTAGCACAGATACGCAGTATTTT
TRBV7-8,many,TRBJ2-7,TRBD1,CASSSQTGGASYEQYF,TGTGCCAGCAGCTCCCAGACAGGGGGAGCCTCCTACGAGCAGTACTTC
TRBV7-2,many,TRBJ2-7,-,CASSLGHPSSYEQYF,TGTGCCAGCAGCTTAGGACACCCGAGCTCCTACGAGCAGTACTTC
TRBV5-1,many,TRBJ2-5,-,CASSLAGKLLYF,TGCGCCAGCAGCTTGGCGGGAAAGCTATTGTACTTC
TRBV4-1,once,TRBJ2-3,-,CASSQEGPLKDTQYF,TGCGCCAGCAGCCAAGAAGGGCCTTTAAAAGATACGCAGTATTTT